This TCR beta chain was captured in a study of shared clonotypes between healthy human individuals. Overall study results and limits: It was expected that sequencing depth would affect clonotype sharing among donors.

This clone was recorded only once. The target antigen is unknown. No DNA is shown, since the ends of the CDR3 on it are uncertain; the CDR3 is the one TCRdb lists. CCR7-negative CD45RA+ TemRA cells were combined with CD45RO+ cells to form CD8 memory. Clones were read by immunoSEQ multiplex PCR, and TCRdb kept only the in-frame ones, dropping some. The table shows roughly 660,000 clones, with around 91% occurring only once. The receptor's source is a man aged 18 to 35 in good health. Some clones in this sample may be carry-over from other donors' samples. The sequencing sample was made of memory CD8+ T cells from PBMCs. Subset: CD45RO+ cells pooled with CCR7-negative TemRA cells.

CDR3 sequence: CASSFLAGGETQYF. This chain connects TRBV27 to TRBJ2-5; whether TRBD1, the table's D call, matches the DNA was not checked. The germline V gene encodes CDR1 MNHEY and CDR2 SMNVEV (reference sequence). Ends included, the CDR3 has 14 residues.